This T cell receptor (beta chain) stems from a study of T cell responses to AZD1222 COVID-19 vaccine. Points from the study as a whole: Baseline serology detected seropositivity in only a handful of AZD1222 recipients.

A few counts support this clone. Its antigen remains unidentified. The trim removed 3 bases at V and 7 bases at J, leaving 6 bases unmatched. CDR3 length: 14 residues. Germline V gene sequence: CDR1 SGHTA, CDR2 FQGTGA. Here immunoSEQ multiplex PCR was the method, and the copy in TCRdb shows in-frame clones only, minus some. The sample includes 100,000 to 150,000 clones, roughly nine tenths of them seen just once. This sequence was found in an adult in good health. The J gene is TRBJ1-2, the V gene TRBV7-3; 9 bases agree with TRBD1. The sample here was peripheral blood, taken on day 0 of AZD1222 vaccination. The chain's CDR3 is CASSLDRGISGYTF. The CDR3 DNA reads TGTGCCAGCAGCTTGGACAGGGGTATTTCTGGCTACACCTTC.